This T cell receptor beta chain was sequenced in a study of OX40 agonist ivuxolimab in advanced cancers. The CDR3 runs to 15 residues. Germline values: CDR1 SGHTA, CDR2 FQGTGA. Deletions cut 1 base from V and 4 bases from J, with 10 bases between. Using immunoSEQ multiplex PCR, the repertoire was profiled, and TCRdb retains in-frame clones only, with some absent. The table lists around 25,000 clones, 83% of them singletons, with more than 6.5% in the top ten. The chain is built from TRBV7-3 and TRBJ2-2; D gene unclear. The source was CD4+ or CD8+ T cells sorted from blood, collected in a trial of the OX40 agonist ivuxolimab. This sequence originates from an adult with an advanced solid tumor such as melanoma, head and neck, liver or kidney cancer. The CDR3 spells CASSLSHGGTGELFF. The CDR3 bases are TGTGCCAGCAGCTTAAGTCACGGCGGCACCGGGGAGCTGTTTTTT.